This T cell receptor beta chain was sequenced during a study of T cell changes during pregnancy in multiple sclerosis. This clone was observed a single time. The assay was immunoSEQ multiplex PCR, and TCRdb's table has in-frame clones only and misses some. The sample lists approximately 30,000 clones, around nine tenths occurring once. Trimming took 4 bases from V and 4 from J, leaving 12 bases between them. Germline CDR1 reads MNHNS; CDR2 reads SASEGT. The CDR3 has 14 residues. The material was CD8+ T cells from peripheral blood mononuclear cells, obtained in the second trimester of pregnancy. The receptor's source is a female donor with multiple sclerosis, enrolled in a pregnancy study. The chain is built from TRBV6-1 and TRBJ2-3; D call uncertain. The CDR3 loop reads CASSVELRADTQYF. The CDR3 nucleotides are TGTGCCAGCAGTGTGGAGCTTCGGGCAGATACGCAGTATTTT.